These 30 T cell receptor beta chains originate from one sample sequenced in a study of CD8 T cells in Susac syndrome. RNA totalling roughly 0.45 to 1 ug underwent reverse transcription with random hexamers. One entry per CDR3 protein results from TCRdb running MiXCR on the immunoSEQ multiplex PCR reads. The sample yields roughly 200,000 distinct CDR3 sequences, 90% to 95% seen once. Sequencing was done on a sample of CD4+ T cells from PBMCs. The receptor set was obtained from a human donor with Susac syndrome.

The V gene is TRBV9, the J gene TRBJ2-3; D uncertain. This CDR3 has 11 amino acids. V was cut by 4 bases and J by 6 bases, with 6 bases left in between. The germline CDR1 and CDR2 sequences are SGDLS and YYNGEE. The CDR3 DNA reads TGTGCCAGCAGCACCCAGGATACGCAGTATTTT. Protein product: CASSTQDTQYF.

The CDR3 DNA sequence: TGTGCCAGCAGCTCATCATTCCAGACAGGGGGGACTGAAGCTTTCTTT. It specifies CASSSSFQTGGTEAFF. The genes are TRBV7-2 and TRBJ1-1, with 9 positions matching TRBD1. Losses at the gene ends were 4 bases for V and 5 bases for J; bases not matched to a gene: 11. This CDR3 spans 16 amino acids. Germline V gives CDR1 SGHTA, CDR2 FQGNSA.

This chain connects TRBV24-1 to TRBJ2-5; 8 positions match TRBD2. The CDR3 extends over 13 amino acids. V shed 9 bases, J shed 7 bases, and the junction held 9 bases outside the gene matches. CDR1 and CDR2 from the germline V gene are KGHDR and SFDVKD. The CDR3 reads CATAPSGWGTQYF. The CDR3 nucleotides read TGTGCCACCGCTCCTAGCGGGTGGGGGACCCAGTACTTC.

The chain employs TRBV9 and TRBJ1-2, with TRBD1 identical over 8 bases. The CDR3 has 14 amino acids. Germline CDR1 is SGDLS and CDR2 is YYNGEE. J gave up 3 bases and V 3 bases, and 4 bases lay outside the gene matches. The CDR3 here is CASSETGEYYGYTF. CDR3 in DNA: TGTGCCAGCAGCGAGACAGGGGAGTACTATGGCTACACCTTC.

The J gene is TRBJ2-1, the V gene TRBV24-1; D is perhaps TRBD2 (5 bases). CDR1 KGHDR and CDR2 SFDVKD come from the germline V gene. Trimming took 2 bases from V and 4 from J, leaving 8 bases between them. This CDR3 is built from 14 residues. CDR3 DNA sequence: TGTGCCACCAGTGATTCGCGGACTTACAATGAGCAGTTCTTC. This codes for CATSDSRTYNEQFF.

V and J are TRBV7-2 and TRBJ2-3; 8 positions agree with TRBD2. Looked up from germline, CDR1 is SGHTA and CDR2 is FQGNSA. The CDR3 consists of 12 residues. Trimming took 5 bases from V and 10 from J; bases not matched to a gene: 5. The CDR3: CASSHSGDAQYF. Written as DNA, the CDR3 is TGTGCCAGCAGCCATAGCGGGGATGCGCAGTATTTT.

The rearrangement joins TRBV29-1 to TRBJ2-7; D is ambiguous. The CDR3 runs to 11 residues. The V and J ends lost 5 bases and 4 bases respectively, with 9 bases between them. Germline values: CDR1 SQVTM, CDR2 ANQGSEA. The CDR3, as DNA: TGCAGCGTTATCACGGGTTACGAGCAGTACTTC. Protein product: CSVITGYEQYF.

This clonotype was seen a few times. The rearrangement uses TRBV4-1 and TRBJ2-5, with D perhaps assigned TRBD1 or TRBD2 (6 bases each). Germline CDR1 MGHRA, CDR2 YSYEKL. This CDR3 region has 16 residues. V gave up 4 bases and J gave up 2 bases, with 17 bases separating them. CDR3 sequence (DNA): TGCGCCAGCAGCCTCGACAGGTCTGGGGGGCAAGAGACCCAGTACTTC. It is translated as CASSLDRSGGQETQYF.

The chain uses TRBV7-9 and TRBJ2-3, with D possibly called TRBD1 or TRBD2 (6 bases each). CDR3 size: 17 residues. Germline lookup yields CDR1 SEHNR and CDR2 FQNEAQ (reference sequence). V was shortened by 1 base and J by 3 bases, with 17 bases between the two germline ends. The CDR3 bases are TGTGCCAGCAGCTTAGAGAGGGGGGCTGTCAGTACAGATACGCAGTATTTT. This sequence encodes CASSLERGAVSTDTQYF.

The chain uses TRBV20-1 and TRBJ1-2, with unresolved D. This CDR3 region has 12 residues. Looked up from germline, CDR1 is DFQATT and CDR2 is SNEGSKA (reference sequence). The V gene lost 3 bases and the J gene lost 7 bases, with 12 bases spanning the gap. The CDR3 is CSASRSQIGYTF. CDR3 nucleotide sequence: TGCAGTGCTAGCCGGAGTCAGATTGGCTACACCTTC.

This rearrangement joins TRBV12-3 or TRBV12-4 to TRBJ2-1; D is uncertain. This CDR3 is built from 12 residues. The V and J ends lost 6 bases and 5 bases respectively, with 8 bases between them. In nucleotides, the CDR3 is TGTGCCAGCAGAATCAGCGACAATGAGCAGTTCTTC. It specifies CASRISDNEQFF.

The gene calls are TRBV12-3 or TRBV12-4 and TRBJ2-6; D uncertain. V shed 3 bases and J shed 0 bases, with 9 bases lying between them. The length of the CDR3 is 16 residues. CDR3 amino acids: CASSLDGNSGANVLTF. The CDR3 DNA follows: TGTGCCAGCAGTTTGGACGGAAACTCTGGGGCCAACGTCCTGACTTTC.

This chain connects TRBV6-5 to TRBJ1-1; D uncertain. The CDR3 is 12 amino acids. With 7 bases removed from V and 5 bases from J, the gap between germline ends came to 11 bases. Germline V gives CDR1 MNHEY, CDR2 SVGAGI. The CDR3: CASNAYGTEAFF. DNA of the CDR3: TGTGCCAGCAACGCGTACGGGACTGAAGCTTTCTTT.

The chain employs TRBV6-6 and TRBJ1-2, with D possibly TRBD1 on 5 matching bases. Germline CDR1 is MNHNY and CDR2 is SVGAGI (reference sequence). The CDR3 spans 13 residues. V lost 5 bases and J 8 bases, leaving 15 bases between the germline ends. CDR3 in DNA: TGTGCCAGCAGTGCCGGGACCACAGCGGGCTACACCTTC. Protein product: CASSAGTTAGYTF.

The chain combines TRBV7-3 with TRBJ2-1; the match to TRBD2 covers 9 bases. V was clipped by 2 bases and J by 6 bases; unmatched bases: 5. The CDR3 is 15 amino acids. Germline loops: CDR1 SGHTA, CDR2 FQGTGA. The CDR3 protein is CASSLRGGDLNEQFF. DNA for the CDR3: TGTGCCAGCAGCTTACGCGGGGGGGACCTCAATGAGCAGTTCTTC.

This chain joins TRBV5-1 and TRBJ2-3, with TRBD2 identical over 11 bases. The V segment lost 7 bases and the J segment 6 bases; nucleotides outside the gene matches: 7. CDR1 SGHRS and CDR2 YFSETQ come from the germline V gene. The CDR3 totals 14 residues. The CDR3 coding sequence is TGCGCCAGCGTTAGCGGGGGGGCGTACGATACGCAGTATTTT. This codes for CASVSGGAYDTQYF.

CDR3: CASSQAPGDFPYEQYF. The CDR3 DNA reads as TGTGCCAGCAGCCAAGCTCCTGGGGACTTCCCCTACGAGCAGTACTTC. J is TRBJ2-7 and V is TRBV3-1; possible D gene TRBD2, 6 bases. There are 16 residues in the CDR3. The ends were cut back, 1 base at V and 2 bases at J, with 15 bases in the middle. From germline, CDR1 is LGHDT and CDR2 YNNKEL (reference sequence).

The sample holds one count of this clonotype. The genes are TRBV7-9 and TRBJ1-1, with D maybe TRBD1 (5 bases). This CDR3 is 12 amino acids long. Germline loops: CDR1 SEHNR, CDR2 FQNEAQ (reference sequence). V lost 4 bases and J 8 bases, leaving 11 bases between the germline ends. The chain's CDR3 is CASSYWTKEAFF. CDR3 bases: TGTGCCAGCAGCTATTGGACAAAGGAAGCTTTCTTT.

The J gene is TRBJ1-2, the V gene TRBV20-1; D might be TRBD1 (5 bases). This CDR3 comprises 13 residues. The V end was cut by 4 bases, the J end by 4 bases, with 13 bases between. Germline V lookup: CDR1 DFQATT, CDR2 SNEGSKA (reference sequence). The CDR3 region is CSATPGGGYGYTF. In nucleotides, the CDR3 is TGCAGTGCTACCCCCGGCGGGGGCTATGGCTACACCTTC.

The rearrangement joins TRBV7-2 to TRBJ1-1; D not certain. With 5 bases removed from V and 10 bases from J, the gap between germline ends came to 14 bases. Germline V lookup: CDR1 SGHTA, CDR2 FQGNSA. CDR3 length: 12 amino acids. The CDR3 DNA follows: TGTGCCAGCAGCCCCGGTGGGAGTTTAGCTTTCTTT. This codes for CASSPGGSLAFF.

The J gene is TRBJ2-7, the V gene TRBV30, with unresolved D. Per germline, CDR1 GTSNPN and CDR2 SVGIG (reference sequence). The CDR3 spans 13 residues. V was trimmed by 0 bases and J by 1 base, leaving 7 bases between them. The CDR3 loop is CAWSVSRSYEQYF. CDR3 sequence (DNA): TGTGCCTGGAGTGTATCCAGGTCCTACGAGCAGTACTTC. The complete variable domain, with remaining parts taken from reference TRBV30 and TRBJ2-7, reads SQTIHQWPATLVQPVGSPLSLECTVEGTSNPNLYWYRQAAGRGLQLLFYSVGIGQISSEVPQNLSASRPQDRQFILSSKKLLLSDSGFYLCAWSVSRSYEQYFGPGTRLTVT.

V is TRBV5-4 and J is TRBJ2-5; TRBD2 matches 8 bases. CDR1 is SGHNT, CDR2 YYREEE, per germline (reference sequence). The J segment lost 5 bases and the V segment lost 4 bases, leaving 7 bases of the junction unmatched. The CDR3 length is 14 residues. This chain's CDR3 is CASSPRREGETQYF. DNA of the CDR3: TGTGCCAGCAGCCCCCGTCGGGAGGGGGAGACCCAGTACTTC.

The V and J genes are TRBV20-1 and TRBJ1-6; a weak D match, TRBD1 (5 bases). CDR3 length: 14 residues. Trimming removed 6 bases from V and 7 bases from J, with 16 bases in between. Germline assignment: CDR1 DFQATT and CDR2 SNEGSKA (reference sequence). The CDR3 protein is CSATTEYKNSPLHF. The CDR3 DNA is TGCAGTGCAACGACAGAGTACAAGAATTCACCCCTCCACTTT.

The V gene is TRBV12-3 or TRBV12-4, the J gene TRBJ1-5, with D perhaps matching TRBD1 (6 bases). This CDR3 region has 13 residues. Between the trimmed V and J ends, which lost 5 bases and 6 bases, there was a span of 11 bases. CDR3 nucleotides: TGTGCCAGCAGTCGGGACATGGCTCAGCCCCAGCATTTT. Residues: CASSRDMAQPQHF.

This clonotype was recorded only once. The CDR3 sequence is CASSEFSGRGKRSNQPQHF. The CDR3 region has the DNA TGTGCCAGCAGTGAATTTTCTGGTAGAGGGAAGAGGAGCAATCAGCCCCAGCATTTT. The chain joins TRBV2 to TRBJ1-5; D unclear. From germline, CDR1 is SNHLY and CDR2 FYNNEI. This CDR3 has 19 amino acids. The V end lost 2 bases, the J end lost 1 base, and 21 bases lay between the germline ends.

The rearrangement uses TRBV3-1 and TRBJ1-6; 7 bases agree with TRBD1. CDR3 length equals 13 residues. Germline CDR1 and CDR2: LGHDT and YNNKEL (reference sequence). The ends lost 7 bases at V and 7 bases at J; junction bases unmatched: 4. CDR3 residues: CASTRDSNSPLHF. CDR3 nucleotide sequence: TGTGCCAGCACTCGGGACAGCAATTCACCCCTCCACTTT.

The chain is built from TRBV20-1 and TRBJ2-4, with 7 positions matching TRBD2. The V segment lost 6 bases and the J segment 2 bases; nucleotides outside the gene matches: 4. There are 13 residues in the CDR3. Per germline, CDR1 DFQATT and CDR2 SNEGSKA (reference sequence). CDR3 residues: CSAGGGSKNIQYF. Written as DNA, the CDR3 is TGCAGTGCCGGCGGGGGATCCAAAAACATTCAGTACTTC.

CDR3 nucleotide sequence: TGTGCCAGCAGCGCATATGGGGTGCCATCGCATGGCTACACCTTC. It encodes CASSAYGVPSHGYTF. V and J are TRBV2 and TRBJ1-2; no firm D call. Germline CDR1 reads SNHLY; CDR2 reads FYNNEI. CDR3 length: 15 residues. V lost 6 bases and J 6 bases, leaving 20 bases between the germline ends.

The gene calls are TRBV5-1 and TRBJ2-5, with D uncertain. The CDR3 has 13 amino acids. V was shortened by 5 bases and J by 5 bases, with 13 bases between the two germline ends. Per germline, CDR1 SGHRS and CDR2 YFSETQ. The CDR3 is CASSRIAAETQYF. CDR3 DNA sequence: TGCGCCAGCAGTCGTATAGCCGCGGAGACCCAGTACTTC. Filled out from reference TRBV5-1 and TRBJ2-5, the complete variable domain reads KAGVTQTPRYLIKTRGQQVTLSCSPISGHRSVSWYQQTPGQGLQFLFEYFSETQRNKGNFPGRFSGRQFSNSRSEMNVSTLELGDSALYLCASSRIAAETQYFGPGTRLLVL.

This clonotype was seen only a few times. V gene TRBV6-2 or TRBV6-3 combines with J gene TRBJ2-3; maybe TRBD2 (5 bases). The CDR3 extends over 13 amino acids. V was clipped by 6 bases and J by 5 bases, with 12 bases between them. Germline assignment: CDR1 MNHEY and CDR2 SVGEGT. The CDR3: CASRKLEEDTQYF. The CDR3 DNA reads TGTGCCAGCAGGAAACTAGAGGAAGATACGCAGTATTTT.